In its sample, the clone carrying this TCR beta chain was seen many times. What it recognizes is unknown. Amplification of the TCR beta CDR3 regions used RNA transcripts (as template). Scientists carried out first-round RT-PCR using HTBI primers and then a second-round multiplex PCR. TCRdb independently ran MiXCR on the multiplex PCR reads; one entry per CDR3 protein. The profile shows approximately 460,000 distinct CDR3 sequences, roughly an eighth of them singletons. Excluded were patients with other autoimmune diseases, uncontrolled infections, pregnancy or lactation. This entry belongs to a study of Graves' ophthalmopathy and Graves' hyperthyroidism. The overall study: Peripheral blood was gathered at first diagnosis, ahead of any treatment whatsoever. Study-wide results and caveats: The model's prediction of ophthalmopathy progression had 70.59% sensitivity and roughly 72% specificity. Most thyroid clonotypes expanded beyond 0.001 frequency were also found in blood.

Unmatched junction bases numbered 9, after V lost 5 bases and J lost 0 bases. CDR1 is SGHVS, CDR2 FQNEAQ, per germline. The CDR3 has 18 residues. The TCR comes from a woman aged 30 to 39 with Graves' ophthalmopathy. J is TRBJ2-7 and V is TRBV7-8, with 14 bases that match TRBD2. The source material was blood. The CDR3 loop reads CASSPRTSGGLSSYEQYF. The CDR3 bases are TGTGCCAGCAGCCCCCGGACTAGCGGGGGGCTTAGCTCCTACGAGCAGTACTTC.